This entry concerns a single T cell receptor beta chain. Its antigen is unknown. Per-nucleotide qualities are absent, and no much larger clonotype sits a single base away. Another Seattle source contributed samples from volunteer blood donors who had recovered from COVID-19. Whole blood was collected in K2EDTA tubes by collaborating institutions according to the institutions' own protocols. For TCRbeta analysis, collaborator samples were shipped as frozen whole blood, as isolated PBMCs, or as DNA extracted from either sample type. The germline V gene (reference sequence) supplies CDR1 LGHDT and CDR2 YNNKEL. There are 17 amino acids in the CDR3, from cysteine to phenylalanine inclusive. Only the CDR3 portion is preserved as DNA: 51 bases, with reading frame beginning at the first base. From V the trimming removes 1 base and from J it removes 3 bases, while the gene matches leave 5 bases of the junction unaccounted for.

The immunoSEQ Assay, a bias-controlled multiplex PCR, was used to amplify TCRbeta CDR3 regions from genomic DNA. The study's processing was this. Nucleated cell counts per sample were estimated from amplification of reference gene primers within the assay. To quantify the absolute abundance of each unique TCRbeta CDR3 rearrangement, sequence reads were collapsed and filtered. For each sample, productive Simpson clonality was calculated by taking the square root of Simpson's diversity index across productive rearrangements. Imported from immuneACCESS, the table was reduced by TCRdb to in-frame sequences with V and J called. These copies leave out some clones; in studies compared against another copy, an unresolved V gene accounts for under half, and the cause of the remainder is not known. V and J calls and clone size are given by that table; D and trimming were obtained from the DNA. The sample table contains hundreds of thousands of clones; only one count was recorded for over 75% of them. Roughly 7.1% of the sample belongs to the ten largest clones.

The data were obtained in a study of blood T cell repertoires in COVID-19 (TCRdb year 2020). Study-wide context: Collaborator samples came from the United States, Italy and Spain and covered acute and convalescent phases of COVID-19. The material from the prospective study consisted of cDNA or gDNA derived from T cells, B-cell-depleted T cells, or PBMCs. Subjects who had been exposed to COVID-19, were actively infected with it, or had recovered from it provided the deeply sampled blood TCRbeta repertoires that made up the dataset. The repertoires were released in a freely available public database meant as a resource for research on the immune response to SARS-CoV-2. The samples were drawn from the first 160 participants of the ongoing ImmuneRACE study and from roughly 1,300 subjects provided by 6 global collaborators. A de-identified subject ID, COVID-19 status, age in years and sex were almost always included in the sample metadata. Where available, HLA class I and class II types were obtained from metadata supplied by the sample provider rather than from assay-based typing.

General conclusions and limits of the study: How much clinical and demographic metadata was included differed by source and by participant, and the metadata was provided uncurated.

This clonotype was obtained from a woman aged 50 to 60 who had recovered from COVID-19. Sequencing input: peripheral blood. The rearrangement combines TRBV3-1 (or the pseudogene TRBV3-2) with TRBJ1-6, and 8 bases in between align with TRBD1. Read as DNA, the sequence is TGTGCCAGCAGCCAAGGGGGACAGGCGCACTATAATTCACCCCTCCACTTT. Its product reads: CASSQGGQAHYNSPLHF.